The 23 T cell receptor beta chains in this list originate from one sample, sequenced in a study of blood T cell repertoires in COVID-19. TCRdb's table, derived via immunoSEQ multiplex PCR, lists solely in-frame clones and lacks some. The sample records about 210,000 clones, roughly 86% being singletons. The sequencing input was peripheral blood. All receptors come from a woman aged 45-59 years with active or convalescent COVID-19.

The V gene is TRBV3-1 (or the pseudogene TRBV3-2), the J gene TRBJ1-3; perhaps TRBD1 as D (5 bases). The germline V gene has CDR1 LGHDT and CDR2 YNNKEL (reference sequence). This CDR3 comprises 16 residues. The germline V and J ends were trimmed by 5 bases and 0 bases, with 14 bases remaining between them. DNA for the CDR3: TGTGCCAGCAGCAAACTCAGGGCTACCTCTGGAAACACCATATATTTT. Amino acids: CASSKLRATSGNTIYF.

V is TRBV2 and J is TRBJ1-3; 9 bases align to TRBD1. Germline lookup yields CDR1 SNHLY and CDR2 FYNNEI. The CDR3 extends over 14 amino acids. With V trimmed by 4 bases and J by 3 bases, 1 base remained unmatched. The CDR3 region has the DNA TGTGCCAGCAGTGGGGACAGGGTTGGAAACACCATATATTTT. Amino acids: CASSGDRVGNTIYF.

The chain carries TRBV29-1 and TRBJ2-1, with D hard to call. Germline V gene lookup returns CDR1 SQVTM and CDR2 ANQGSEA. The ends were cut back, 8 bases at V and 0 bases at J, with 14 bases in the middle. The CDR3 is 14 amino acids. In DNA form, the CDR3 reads TGCAGCATTCAGAAGGAGAGCTCCTACAATGAGCAGTTCTTC. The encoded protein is CSIQKESSYNEQFF.

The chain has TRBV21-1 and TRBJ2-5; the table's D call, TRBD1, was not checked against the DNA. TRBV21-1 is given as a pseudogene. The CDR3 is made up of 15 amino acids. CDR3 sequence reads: CASSRRDRAGETQYF. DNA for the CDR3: TGTGCCAGCAGCCGCCGGGACAGGGCGGGGGAGACCCAGTACTTC.

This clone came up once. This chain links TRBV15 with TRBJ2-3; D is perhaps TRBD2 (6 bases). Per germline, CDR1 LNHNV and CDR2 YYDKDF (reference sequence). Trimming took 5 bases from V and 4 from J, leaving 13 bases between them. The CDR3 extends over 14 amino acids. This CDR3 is CATSHRLVSDTQYF. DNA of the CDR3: TGTGCCACCAGCCACCGACTAGTTTCAGATACGCAGTATTTT.

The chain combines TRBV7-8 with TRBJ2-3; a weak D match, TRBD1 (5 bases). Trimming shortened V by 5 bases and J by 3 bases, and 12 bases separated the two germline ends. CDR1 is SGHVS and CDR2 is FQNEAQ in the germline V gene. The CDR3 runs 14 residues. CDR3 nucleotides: TGTGCCAGCAGCCTCAGGGTTTGGACAGATACGCAGTATTTT. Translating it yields CASSLRVWTDTQYF. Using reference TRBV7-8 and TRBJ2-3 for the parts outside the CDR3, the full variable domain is GAGVSQSPRYKVAKRGQDVALRCDPISGHVSLFWYQQALGQGPEFLTYFQNEAQLDKSGLPSDRFFAERPEGSVSTLKIQRTQQEDSAVYLCASSLRVWTDTQYFGPGTRLTVL.

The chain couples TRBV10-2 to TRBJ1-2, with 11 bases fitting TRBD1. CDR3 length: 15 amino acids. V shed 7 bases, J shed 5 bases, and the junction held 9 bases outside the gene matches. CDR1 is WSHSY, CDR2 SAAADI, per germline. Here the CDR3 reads CASTDGQGAQYGYTF. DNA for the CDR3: TGCGCCAGCACCGACGGACAGGGGGCTCAGTATGGCTACACCTTC.

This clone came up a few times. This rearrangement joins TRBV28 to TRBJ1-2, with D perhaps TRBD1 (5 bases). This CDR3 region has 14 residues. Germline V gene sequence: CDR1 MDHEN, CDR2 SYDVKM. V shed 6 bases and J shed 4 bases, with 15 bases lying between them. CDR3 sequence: CASSPGSSGYGYTF. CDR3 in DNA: TGTGCCAGCAGCCCAGGGTCTTCAGGCTATGGCTACACCTTC.

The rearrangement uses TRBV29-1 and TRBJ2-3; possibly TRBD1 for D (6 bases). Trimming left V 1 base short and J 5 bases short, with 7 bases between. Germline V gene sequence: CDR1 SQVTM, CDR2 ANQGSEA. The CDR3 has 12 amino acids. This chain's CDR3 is CSVEAGEDTQYF. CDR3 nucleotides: TGCAGCGTTGAAGCAGGGGAAGATACGCAGTATTTT.

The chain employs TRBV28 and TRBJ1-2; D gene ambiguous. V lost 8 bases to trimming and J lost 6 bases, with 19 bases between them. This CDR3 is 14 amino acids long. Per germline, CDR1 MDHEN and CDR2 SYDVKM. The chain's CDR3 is CASSFTRGRNGYTF. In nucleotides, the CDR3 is TGTGCCAGCTCCTTTACCCGGGGTAGGAATGGCTACACCTTC.

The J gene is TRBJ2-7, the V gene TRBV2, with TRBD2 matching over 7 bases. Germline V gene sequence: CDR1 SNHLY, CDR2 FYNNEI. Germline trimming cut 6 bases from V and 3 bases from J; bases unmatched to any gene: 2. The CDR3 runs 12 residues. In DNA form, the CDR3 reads TGTGCCAGCAGCCGGGAGGTCTACGAGCAGTACTTC. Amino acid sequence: CASSREVYEQYF.

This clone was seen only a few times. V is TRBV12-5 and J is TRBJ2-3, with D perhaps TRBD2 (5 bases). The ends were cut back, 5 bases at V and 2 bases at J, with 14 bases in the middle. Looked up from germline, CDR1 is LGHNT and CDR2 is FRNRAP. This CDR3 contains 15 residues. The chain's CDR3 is CASGLVGLITDTQYF. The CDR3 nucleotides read TGTGCTAGTGGTCTAGTCGGACTGATCACAGATACGCAGTATTTT.

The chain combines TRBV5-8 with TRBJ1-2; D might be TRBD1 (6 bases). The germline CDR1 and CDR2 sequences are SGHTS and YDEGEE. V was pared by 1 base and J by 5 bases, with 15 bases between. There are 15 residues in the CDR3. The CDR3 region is CASSLRRGVGYGYTF. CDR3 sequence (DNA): TGTGCCAGCAGCTTGCGCAGGGGAGTGGGGTATGGCTACACCTTC.

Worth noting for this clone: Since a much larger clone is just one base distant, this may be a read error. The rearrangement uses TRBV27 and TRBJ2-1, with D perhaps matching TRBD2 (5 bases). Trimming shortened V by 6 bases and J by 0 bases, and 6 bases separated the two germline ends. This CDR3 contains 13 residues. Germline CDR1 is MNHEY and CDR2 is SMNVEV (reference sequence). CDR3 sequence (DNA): TGTGCCAGCAGCCGGGGCTCCTACAATGAGCAGTTCTTC. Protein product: CASSRGSYNEQFF.

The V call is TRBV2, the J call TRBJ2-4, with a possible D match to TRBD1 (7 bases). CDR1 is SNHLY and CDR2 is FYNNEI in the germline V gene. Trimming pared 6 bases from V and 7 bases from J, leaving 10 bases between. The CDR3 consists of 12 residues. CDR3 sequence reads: CASREGANIQYF. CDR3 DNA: TGTGCCAGCAGGGAGGGGGCCAACATTCAGTACTTC. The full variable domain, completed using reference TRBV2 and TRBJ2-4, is EPEVTQTPSHQVTQMGQEVILRCVPISNHLYFYWYRQILGQKVEFLVSFYNNEISEKSEIFDDQFSVERPDGSNFTLKIRSTKLEDSAMYFCASREGANIQYFGAGTRLSVL.

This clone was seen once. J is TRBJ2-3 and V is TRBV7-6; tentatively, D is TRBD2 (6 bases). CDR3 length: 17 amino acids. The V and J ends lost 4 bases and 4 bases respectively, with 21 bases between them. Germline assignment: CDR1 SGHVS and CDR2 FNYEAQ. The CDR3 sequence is CASSWAGREKGADTQYF. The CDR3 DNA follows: TGTGCCAGCAGCTGGGCGGGTCGGGAGAAAGGAGCAGATACGCAGTATTTT.

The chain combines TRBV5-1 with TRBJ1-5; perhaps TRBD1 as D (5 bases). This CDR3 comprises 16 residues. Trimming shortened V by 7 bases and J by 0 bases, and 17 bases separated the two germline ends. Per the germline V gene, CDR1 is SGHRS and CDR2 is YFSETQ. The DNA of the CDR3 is TGCGCCAGCCTGGGGCAGAAACAAAATAGCAATCAGCCCCAGCATTTT. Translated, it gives CASLGQKQNSNQPQHF.

The CDR3 is CASSDPHRGTGELFF. The CDR3 DNA follows: TGTGCCAGCAGTGATCCTCACAGGGGGACCGGGGAGCTGTTTTTT. The chain joins TRBV6-1 to TRBJ2-2; TRBD1 matches at 8 bases. Losses at the gene ends were 3 bases for V and 5 bases for J; bases not matched to a gene: 5. This CDR3 comprises 15 residues. CDR1 MNHNS and CDR2 SASEGT come from the germline V gene.

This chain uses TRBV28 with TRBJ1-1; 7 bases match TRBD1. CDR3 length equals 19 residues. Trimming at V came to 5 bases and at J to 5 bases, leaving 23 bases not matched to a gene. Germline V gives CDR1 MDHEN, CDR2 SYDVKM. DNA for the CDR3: TGTGCCAGCAGTGGTAAGAGGGGGCCAAGGGTATTACGTGGGACTGAAGCTTTCTTT. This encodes CASSGKRGPRVLRGTEAFF.

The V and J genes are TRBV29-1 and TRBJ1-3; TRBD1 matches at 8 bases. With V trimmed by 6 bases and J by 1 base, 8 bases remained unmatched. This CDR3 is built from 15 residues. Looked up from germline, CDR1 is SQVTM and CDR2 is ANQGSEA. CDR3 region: CSVDWTGSSGNTIYF. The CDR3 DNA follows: TGCAGCGTCGATTGGACAGGGAGTTCTGGAAACACCATATATTTT.

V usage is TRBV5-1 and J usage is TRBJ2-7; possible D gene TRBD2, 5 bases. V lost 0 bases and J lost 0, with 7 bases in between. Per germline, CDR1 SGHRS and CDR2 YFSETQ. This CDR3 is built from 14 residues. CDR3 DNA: TGCGCCAGCAGCTTGGGAGGGAGCTCCTACGAGCAGTACTTC. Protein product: CASSLGGSSYEQYF.

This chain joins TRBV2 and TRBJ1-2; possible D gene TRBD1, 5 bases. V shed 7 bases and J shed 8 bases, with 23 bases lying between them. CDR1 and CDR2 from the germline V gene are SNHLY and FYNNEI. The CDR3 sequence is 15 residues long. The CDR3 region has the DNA TGTGCCAGCATTTCGGGAGGGGTACAGGTAGCGGGCTACACCTTC. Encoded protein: CASISGGVQVAGYTF.

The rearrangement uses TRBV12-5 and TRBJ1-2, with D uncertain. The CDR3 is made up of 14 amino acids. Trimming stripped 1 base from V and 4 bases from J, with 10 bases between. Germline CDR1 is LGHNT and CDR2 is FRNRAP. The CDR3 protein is CASGLGASSYGYTF. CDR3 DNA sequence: TGTGCTAGTGGTTTGGGGGCCTCAAGCTATGGCTACACCTTC.